The subject of this entry is one TCR beta chain. The antigen remains unidentified. This specimen belongs to a study of cytomegalovirus exposure and HLA in healthy donors. Regarding the study as a whole: Rarity characterized most TCR sequences, yet some public TCRs appeared in many donors.

Use of 60 Vbeta and 13 Jbeta primers characterized the PCR. Libraries were prepared by immunoSEQ multiplex PCR; TCRdb keeps only in-frame clonotypes and omits some of them. This table has some 160,000 clones, 76% appearing once. Germline CDR1 reads MNHEY; CDR2 reads SVGAGI. The CDR3 is made up of 15 amino acids. Trimming cost V 0 bases and J 4 bases; bases outside gene matches: 4. The material sequenced was PBMCs. The sequence was obtained from a woman aged 35 to 49 in good health and CMV-seronegative. This sequence joins TRBV6-5 and TRBJ2-5; 8 bases match TRBD1. The CDR3 spells CASSYSTGEGETQYF. As DNA, the CDR3 is TGTGCCAGCAGTTACTCGACAGGGGAAGGAGAGACCCAGTACTTC.